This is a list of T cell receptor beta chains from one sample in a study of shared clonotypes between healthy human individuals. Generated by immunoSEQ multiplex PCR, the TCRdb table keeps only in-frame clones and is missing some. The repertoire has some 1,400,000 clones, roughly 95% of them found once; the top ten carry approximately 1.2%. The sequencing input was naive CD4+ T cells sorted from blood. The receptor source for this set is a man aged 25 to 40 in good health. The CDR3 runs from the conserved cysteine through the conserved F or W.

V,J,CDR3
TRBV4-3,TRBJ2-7,CASSQAGTSGHYAYEQYF
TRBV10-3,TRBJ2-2,CAISDSSRDTGELFF
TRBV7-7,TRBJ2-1,CASSLYRRVNEQFF
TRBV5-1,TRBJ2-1,CASSPPGTSPNEQFF
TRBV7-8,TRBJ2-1,CASSSGTGHEQFF
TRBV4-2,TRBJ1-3,CASSQGEASGNTIYF
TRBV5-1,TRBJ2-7,CASSRSSGSAYEQYF
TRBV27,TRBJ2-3,CASSFRLAISTDTQYF
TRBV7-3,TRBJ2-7,CASSSVAGGQSYEQYF
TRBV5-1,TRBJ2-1,CASSLSPGNNEQFF
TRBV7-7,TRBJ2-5,CASSPFLGTGSSETQYF
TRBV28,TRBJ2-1,CASSFRASYSYNEQFF
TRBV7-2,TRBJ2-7,CASSLGLGGYEQYF
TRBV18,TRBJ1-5,CASSPTGTGGQPQHF
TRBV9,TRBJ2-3,CASSVGWDRGLWVDTQYF
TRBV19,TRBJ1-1,CASSPRPIGTEAFF
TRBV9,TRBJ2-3,CASSVEGIGADTQYF
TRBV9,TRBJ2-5,CASSARADQQETQYF
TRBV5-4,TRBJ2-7,CASSPTGTAPYEQYF
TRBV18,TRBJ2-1,CASSALGRLYNEQFF
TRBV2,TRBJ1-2,CAVLIPNYGYTF
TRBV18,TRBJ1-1,CASSPFRDRNTEAFF
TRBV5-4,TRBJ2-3,CASSLGGTISTDTQYF
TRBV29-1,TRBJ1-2,CSVAELQGNYGYTF
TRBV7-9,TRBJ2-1,CASRNNEQFF
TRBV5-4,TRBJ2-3,CASSLRLAANTDTQYF
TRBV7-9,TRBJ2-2,CASSLVALRELFF
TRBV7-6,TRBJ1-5,CASSQSWDLGVNQPQHF
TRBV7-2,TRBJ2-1,CASSSSGRAGNEQFF
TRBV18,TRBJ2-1,CASSPGTSGSNEQFF
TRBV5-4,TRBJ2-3,CASSLEVGRSTDTQYF
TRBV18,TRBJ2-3,CASSPLAGGLTDTQYF
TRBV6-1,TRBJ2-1,CASSELRPAGQFF
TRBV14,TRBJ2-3,CASSQAGGPPLDTQYF